This TCR beta chain is drawn from a study of resident and recirculating memory T cells in vitiligo. Trimming removed 0 bases from V and 1 base from J; junction bases left unmatched: 1. The CDR3 contains 15 residues. Germline CDR1 SEHNR, CDR2 FQNEAQ (reference sequence). As to this clone: Its antigen remains unidentified.

Overall study findings and caveats: Clonality differed among vitiligo lesions, with no unique dominant clone.

Profiled with immunoSEQ multiplex PCR; TCRdb holds only in-frame clones, not every one. This table holds tens of thousands of clones, more than 85% found once. The specimen sequenced was blood. The chain links TRBV7-9 to TRBJ1-1; 8 nucleotides align to TRBD1. The receptor was isolated from a male donor with vitiligo. This CDR3 is CASSLAGTGNTEAFF. In DNA, the CDR3 is TGTGCCAGCAGCTTAGCTGGGACAGGGAACACTGAAGCTTTCTTT.